Below, one T cell receptor beta chain is given with its context. Its antigen target is currently unknown. There are no base qualities to consult, and no much larger clone falls within one base. The reads were generated on an Illumina HiSeq 2500. Quantitative 5'-RACE with molecular barcodes was used to prepare TCR beta libraries. As for how the authors treated the data: Disease-linked TCR variants were identified with a new computational method built on a probabilistic model of VDJ rearrangement. TCRdb reprocessed the public reads (quality trimming at Q25 with fastp, clone calling with MiXCR) and kept in-frame beta chains. Each CDR3 protein appears once, grouped with its most common genes and DNA. TCRdb's processing, not the authors' own work, is the source of the V and J calls. For this sample there are 750,000 to 850,000 distinct CDR3 sequences; about an eighth appear just once. Clones ranked in the top ten supply roughly 0.51% of the sample.

The data are from a study of CD8 T cells in ankylosing spondylitis listed by TCRdb under 2017. Some background on the complete study: T cell receptor beta repertoires were profiled in healthy donors and ankylosing spondylitis patients so that disease-linked TCR variants could be found. In total, the full study cohort was made up of roughly 110 healthy donors and 25 ankylosing spondylitis patients. Samples of peripheral blood were taken, and for ankylosing spondylitis patients, synovial fluid was collected as well.

V gives up 7 bases and J gives up 0 bases, and the segment between their germline ends measures 10 bases. The germline V gene (reference sequence) sets CDR1 to MNHEY and CDR2 to SMNVEV. The CDR3 runs 14 amino acids, cysteine and phenylalanine included. Only CDR3 DNA is held: 42 bases, read in frame from base 1. General findings and caveats noted by the study authors: A TCR beta motif of 8 or 9 highly homologous amino acid variants appeared characteristic of blood from ankylosing spondylitis patients. Some TCR beta motif variants had previously been reported in synovial fluid and blood of reactive arthritis patients, which suggested common disease-initiation mechanisms. The disease-linked clones had a CD8+ phenotype and were found at relatively low frequencies in peripheral blood. Significant enrichment of the disease-linked clones was reported in matched synovial fluid samples from ankylosing spondylitis patients.

Sequenced sample: blood, either unsorted or a sorted T cell fraction (not recorded which). This clonotype originated in a male donor with ankylosing spondylitis. The sequence links TRBV27 to TRBJ1-5; the D gene cannot be resolved reliably. At the DNA level, the sequence is TGTGCCAGCAAGTCAACTTATAGCAATCAGCCCCAGCATTTT. It specifies CASKSTYSNQPQHF.